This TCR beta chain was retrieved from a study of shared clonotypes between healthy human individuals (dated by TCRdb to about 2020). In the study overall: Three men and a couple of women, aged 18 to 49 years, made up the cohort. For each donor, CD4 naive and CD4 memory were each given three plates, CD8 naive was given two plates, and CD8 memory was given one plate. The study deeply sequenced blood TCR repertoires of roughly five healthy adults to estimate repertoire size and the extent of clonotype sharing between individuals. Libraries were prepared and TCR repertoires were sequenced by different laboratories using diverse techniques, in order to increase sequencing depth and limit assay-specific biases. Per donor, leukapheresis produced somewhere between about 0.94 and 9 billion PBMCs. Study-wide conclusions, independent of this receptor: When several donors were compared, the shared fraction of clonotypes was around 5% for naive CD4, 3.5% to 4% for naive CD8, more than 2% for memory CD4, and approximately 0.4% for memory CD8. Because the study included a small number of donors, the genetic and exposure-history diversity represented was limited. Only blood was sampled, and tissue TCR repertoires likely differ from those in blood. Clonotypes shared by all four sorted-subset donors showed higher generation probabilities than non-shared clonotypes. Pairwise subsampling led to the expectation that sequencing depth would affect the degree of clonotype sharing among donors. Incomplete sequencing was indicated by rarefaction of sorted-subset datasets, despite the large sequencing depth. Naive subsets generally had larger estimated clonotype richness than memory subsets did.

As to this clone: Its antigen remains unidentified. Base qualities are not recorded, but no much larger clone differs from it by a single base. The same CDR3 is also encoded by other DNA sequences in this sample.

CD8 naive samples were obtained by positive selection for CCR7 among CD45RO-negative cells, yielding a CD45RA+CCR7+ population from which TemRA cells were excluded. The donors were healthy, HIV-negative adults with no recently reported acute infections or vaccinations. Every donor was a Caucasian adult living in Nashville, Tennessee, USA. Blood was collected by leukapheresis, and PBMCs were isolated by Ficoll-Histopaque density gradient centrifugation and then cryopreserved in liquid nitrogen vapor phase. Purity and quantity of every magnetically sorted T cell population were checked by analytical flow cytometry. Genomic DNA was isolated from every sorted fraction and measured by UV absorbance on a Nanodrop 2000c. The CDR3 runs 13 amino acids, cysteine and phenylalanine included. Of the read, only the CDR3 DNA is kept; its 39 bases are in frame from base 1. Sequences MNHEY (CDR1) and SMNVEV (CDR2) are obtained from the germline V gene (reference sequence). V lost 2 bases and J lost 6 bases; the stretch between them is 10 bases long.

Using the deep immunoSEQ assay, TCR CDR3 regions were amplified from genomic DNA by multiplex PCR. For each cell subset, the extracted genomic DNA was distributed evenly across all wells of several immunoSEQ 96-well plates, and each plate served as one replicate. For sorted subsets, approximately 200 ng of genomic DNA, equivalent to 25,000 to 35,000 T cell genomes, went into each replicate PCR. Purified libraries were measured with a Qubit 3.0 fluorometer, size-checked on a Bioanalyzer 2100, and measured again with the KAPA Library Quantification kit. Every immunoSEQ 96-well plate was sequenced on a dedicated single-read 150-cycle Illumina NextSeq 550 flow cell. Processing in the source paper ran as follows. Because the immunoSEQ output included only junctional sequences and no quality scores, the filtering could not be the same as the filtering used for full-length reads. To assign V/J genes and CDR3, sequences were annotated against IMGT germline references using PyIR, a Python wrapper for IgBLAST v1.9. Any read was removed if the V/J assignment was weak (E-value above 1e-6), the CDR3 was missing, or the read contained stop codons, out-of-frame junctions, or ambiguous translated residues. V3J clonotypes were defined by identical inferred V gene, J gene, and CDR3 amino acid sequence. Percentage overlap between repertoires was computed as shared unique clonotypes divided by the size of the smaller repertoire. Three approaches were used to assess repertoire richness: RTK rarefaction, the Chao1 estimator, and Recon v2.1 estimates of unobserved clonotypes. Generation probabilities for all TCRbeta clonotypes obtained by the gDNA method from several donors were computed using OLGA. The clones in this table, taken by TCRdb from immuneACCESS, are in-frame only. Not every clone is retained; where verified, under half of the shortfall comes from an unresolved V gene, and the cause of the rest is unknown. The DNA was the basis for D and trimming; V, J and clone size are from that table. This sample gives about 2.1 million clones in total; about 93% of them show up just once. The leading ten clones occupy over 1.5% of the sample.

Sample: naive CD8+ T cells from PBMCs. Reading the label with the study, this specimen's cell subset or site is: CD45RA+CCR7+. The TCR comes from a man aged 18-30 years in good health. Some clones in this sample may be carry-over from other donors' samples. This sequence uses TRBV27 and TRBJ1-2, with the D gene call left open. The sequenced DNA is TGTGCCAGCAGTTTACGGGGAGGCCATGGCTACACCTTC. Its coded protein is CASSLRGGHGYTF.